The rows below give T cell receptor beta chains drawn from one sample of a study of PD-1 blockade in classical Hodgkin lymphoma. TCRdb's copy holds only in-frame clones and misses some; the assay was immunoSEQ multiplex PCR. The table lists some 39,000 clones, almost 90% of them singletons. The input for sequencing was peripheral blood mononuclear cells (PBMCs), taken at baseline. Source of these receptors: a human donor with classical Hodgkin lymphoma. The CDR3 runs from the conserved cysteine through the conserved F or W. The D gene is left open where the match is weak. A clone size is listed for some rows: how often the clone was seen (once, few, many), or a class if it is expanded.

TRBJ1-1	TRBV5-1	NA	NA	CASSLARQGNEAFF	TGCGCCAGCAGCTTGGCCCGTCAAGGGAATGAAGCTTTCTTT
TRBJ2-3	TRBV9	NA	NA	CASCGTPIKGDTQYF	TGTGCCAGCTGCGGGACACCAATAAAGGGAGATACGCAGTATTTT
TRBJ1-1	TRBV10-3	NA	NA	CAISESEGSTEAFF	TGTGCCATCAGTGAGTCGGAGGGAAGCACTGAAGCTTTCTTT
TRBJ2-2	TRBV4-2	once	NA	CASSSRTNTNTGELFF	TGTGCCAGCAGTTCTCGAACTAATACGAACACCGGGGAGCTGTTTTTT
TRBJ2-5	TRBV27	NA	NA	CASSLRSLGETQYF	TGTGCCAGCAGTTTGAGGAGTTTGGGAGAGACCCAGTACTTC
TRBJ1-4	TRBV18	NA	TRBD1	CASARTGTTNEKLFF	TGTGCCAGCGCCAGGACAGGGACAACTAATGAAAAACTGTTTTTT
TRBJ2-1	TRBV19	NA	TRBD2	CASSLLAGRNNEQFF	TGTGCCAGTAGCCTACTAGCGGGACGAAACAATGAGCAGTTCTTC
TRBJ2-2	TRBV2	NA	TRBD1	CASSQDRPTGELFF	TGTGCCAGCAGTCAGGACAGGCCGACCGGGGAGCTGTTTTTT
TRBJ2-7	TRBV9	NA	NA	CASSLRIRDEQYF	TGTGCCAGCAGCCTGCGAATTAGGGACGAGCAGTACTTC
TRBJ2-1	TRBV18	NA	NA	CASSPSGLNEQFF	TGTGCCAGCTCACCTTCGGGCCTCAATGAGCAGTTCTTC
TRBJ2-6	TRBV11-2	NA	TRBD1	CASSLDIAGGGSGANVLTF	TGTGCCAGCAGCTTAGATATTGCAGGGGGCGGGTCTGGGGCCAACGTCCTGACTTTC
TRBJ1-1	TRBV7-6	NA	TRBD1	CASSSTSTGSRGENTEAFF	TGTGCCAGCAGCTCAACATCGACAGGGTCGCGGGGAGAGAACACTGAAGCTTTCTTT
TRBJ2-3	TRBV6-6	NA	NA	CASRKSTDTQYF	TGTGCCAGCAGAAAGAGCACAGATACGCAGTATTTT
TRBJ1-1	TRBV27	NA	NA	CASSLGQNTEAFF	TGTGCCAGCAGTTTGGGACAGAACACTGAAGCTTTCTTT
TRBJ2-7	TRBV7-2	NA	NA	CASSLIRGPNEQYF	TGTGCCAGCAGCTTAATCCGGGGGCCTAACGAGCAGTACTTC
TRBJ2-5	TRBV28	NA	NA	CASSPTGPPQYF	TGTGCCAGCAGTCCTACAGGGCCCCCCCAGTACTTC
TRBJ2-1	TRBV7-3	NA	NA	CASSLIQGTYNEQFF	TGTGCCAGCAGCTTAATTCAGGGAACCTACAATGAGCAGTTCTTC
TRBJ2-2	TRBV29-1	NA	TRBD2	CSVGSALAGGPTGELFF	TGCAGCGTTGGGTCGGCCCTAGCGGGGGGGCCCACCGGGGAGCTGTTTTTT
TRBJ1-5	TRBV6-1	once	NA	CASSEGPGSNQPQHF	TGTGCCAGCAGTGAGGGACCTGGGAGCAATCAGCCCCAGCATTTT
TRBJ2-5	TRBV4-2	NA	TRBD2	CASSQEGPLAGGRETQYF	TGTGCCAGCAGCCAAGAGGGTCCACTAGCGGGAGGCCGAGAGACCCAGTACTTC
TRBJ2-1	TRBV27	NA	NA	CASSQTRGGPPYNEQFF	TGTGCCAGCAGCCAAACTCGCGGGGGCCCCCCCTACAATGAGCAGTTCTTC
TRBJ2-2	TRBV7-3	NA	NA	CASSLYRRGRAGELFF	TGTGCCAGCAGCTTATATCGCAGGGGGAGGGCCGGGGAGCTGTTTTTT
TRBJ2-2	TRBV28	NA	NA	CASTKGTGELFF	TGTGCCAGCACCAAGGGCACCGGGGAGCTGTTTTTT
TRBJ2-7	TRBV12-1	NA	NA	CASSSGRTSGTTYEQYF	TGTGCCAGCAGCTCCGGACGGACTAGCGGGACCACCTACGAGCAGTACTTC
TRBJ2-7	TRBV27	NA	NA	CASSPGHFPYEQYF	TGTGCCAGCAGCCCCGGACACTTCCCCTACGAGCAGTACTTC
TRBJ2-1	TRBV6-6	NA	TRBD1	CASSFDTGGSYNEQFF	TGTGCCAGCAGTTTCGACACAGGGGGTTCTTACAATGAGCAGTTCTTC
TRBJ2-5	TRBV5-1	NA	NA	CASSLKRETQYF	TGCGCCAGCAGCTTGAAACGGGAGACCCAGTACTTC
TRBJ1-2	TRBV4-1	medium-sized	NA	CASSELGAGYTF	TGCGCCAGCAGCGAACTGGGGGCCGGCTACACCTTC
TRBJ2-7	TRBV5-1	NA	TRBD2	CASSPTSGSTYEQYF	TGCGCCAGCAGCCCGACTAGCGGGAGTACCTACGAGCAGTACTTC
TRBJ1-4	TRBV5-1	NA	NA	CASSISPTSEKLFF	TGCGCCAGCAGCATCTCCCCAACTTCCGAAAAACTGTTTTTT
TRBJ1-1	TRBV5-1	NA	TRBD1	CASRVTGGMNTEAFF	TGCGCCAGCAGGGTGACAGGGGGGATGAACACTGAAGCTTTCTTT
TRBJ2-7	TRBV5-6	NA	TRBD1	CASSPTGVRYEQYF	TGTGCCAGCAGCCCGACAGGGGTCCGCTACGAGCAGTACTTC
TRBJ2-1	TRBV19	few	TRBD2	CASMTSGGYNEQFF	TGTGCCAGTATGACTAGCGGGGGCTACAATGAGCAGTTCTTC
TRBJ1-5	TRBV27	NA	NA	CASSFGKLQPQHF	TGTGCCAGCAGTTTTGGCAAATTGCAGCCCCAGCATTTT
TRBJ2-1	TRBV7-9	NA	TRBD2	CASSHEEGGIFGQFF	TGTGCCAGCAGCCACGAGGAGGGAGGGATATTTGGGCAGTTCTTC
TRBJ2-7	TRBV19	NA	TRBD1	CASSAGQGTEQYF	TGTGCCAGTAGTGCAGGACAGGGGACCGAGCAGTACTTC
TRBJ1-5	TRBV28	NA	TRBD1	CASSTTGQSLYSNQPQHF	TGTGCCAGCAGTACCACGGGACAGAGCCTTTATAGCAATCAGCCCCAGCATTTT
TRBJ1-4	TRBV2	NA	TRBD1	CASKTGAGGEKLFF	TGTGCCAGCAAAACAGGGGCTGGGGGTGAAAAACTGTTTTTT
TRBJ2-3	TRBV4-3	NA	TRBD2	CASSQGLAGGPTDTQYF	TGCGCCAGCAGCCAAGGCCTAGCGGGGGGGCCAACAGATACGCAGTATTTT
TRBJ2-7	TRBV5-1	few	NA	CASSSGLAGEQYF	TGCGCCAGCTCCTCGGGTTTGGCTGGCGAGCAGTACTTC
TRBJ2-1	TRBV16	NA	TRBD1	CASSQTQGAFNEQFF	TGTGCCAGCAGCCAAACACAGGGGGCTTTCAATGAGCAGTTCTTC
TRBJ2-1	TRBV5-4	NA	TRBD1	CASSSAGTAYNEQFF	TGTGCCAGCAGCTCCGCCGGGACAGCCTACAATGAGCAGTTCTTC
TRBJ1-4	TRBV7-9	NA	TRBD1	CASSLGQGYEKLFF	TGTGCCAGCAGCCTCGGACAGGGATATGAAAAACTGTTTTTT
TRBJ2-2	TRBV10-3	NA	TRBD2	CAIRDTGTRVFF	TGTGCCATCAGAGATACCGGGACTAGGGTGTTTTTT
TRBJ2-7	TRBV2	NA	NA	CAGAPTGYEQYF	TGTGCCGGGGCGCCAACAGGCTACGAGCAGTACTTC
TRBJ1-5	TRBV28	NA	NA	CASRAVSNQPQHF	TGTGCCAGCCGGGCGGTTAGCAATCAGCCCCAGCATTTT
TRBJ2-2	TRBV10-3	NA	TRBD2	CAISDGGRDTGELFF	TGTGCCATCAGTGATGGCGGGAGAGACACCGGGGAGCTGTTTTTT
TRBJ2-3	TRBV5-1	NA	NA	CASSSTRRADTQYF	TGCGCCAGCAGCTCCACAAGGAGGGCAGATACGCAGTATTTT
TRBJ2-3	TRBV7-2	NA	NA	CASSLRDTQYF	TGTGCCAGCAGCTTAAGAGATACGCAGTATTTT
TRBJ2-1	TRBV27	NA	NA	CASSLFAPSYNEQFF	TGTGCCAGCAGTTTATTTGCCCCCTCCTACAATGAGCAGTTCTTC
TRBJ2-7	TRBV6-5	NA	TRBD2	CASSQREGLYEQYF	TGTGCCAGCAGTCAGCGGGAGGGCCTCTACGAGCAGTACTTC
TRBJ2-5	TRBV5-4	NA	TRBD1	CASSPRDRGLVLRETQYF	TGTGCCAGCAGCCCCCGGGACAGGGGGCTCGTTTTAAGAGAGACCCAGTACTTC
TRBJ1-1	TRBV14	NA	TRBD1	CASSQLSGTGRMNTEAFF	TGTGCCAGCAGCCAGTTGTCAGGGACAGGCCGGATGAACACTGAAGCTTTCTTT
TRBJ2-7	TRBV19	NA	NA	CASSIDLDTSYEQYF	TGTGCCAGTAGTATAGACCTGGACACGTCCTACGAGCAGTACTTC
TRBJ2-5	TRBV6-5	once	NA	CASSYSPLAGETQYF	TGTGCCAGCAGTTACTCCCCTCTAGCCGGGGAGACCCAGTACTTC